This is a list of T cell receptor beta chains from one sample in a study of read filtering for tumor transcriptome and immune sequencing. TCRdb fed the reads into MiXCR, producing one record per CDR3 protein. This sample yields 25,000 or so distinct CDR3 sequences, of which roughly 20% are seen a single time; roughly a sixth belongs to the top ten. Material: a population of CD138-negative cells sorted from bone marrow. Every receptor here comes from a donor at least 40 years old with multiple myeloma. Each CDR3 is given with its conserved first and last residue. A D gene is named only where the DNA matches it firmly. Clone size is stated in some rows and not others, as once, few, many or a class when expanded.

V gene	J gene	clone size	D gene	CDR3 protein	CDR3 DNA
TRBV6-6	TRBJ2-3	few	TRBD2	CASAERGSGRTDTQYF	TGTGCCAGTGCAGAACGGGGTAGCGGGCGCACAGATACGCAGTATTTT
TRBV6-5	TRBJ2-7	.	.	CASSTFAGPVHEQYF	TGTGCCAGCAGTACCTTTGCAGGGCCTGTCCACGAGCAGTACTTC
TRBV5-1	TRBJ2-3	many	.	CASSLAAQEDTQYF	TGCGCCAGCAGCTTGGCGGCTCAAGAAGATACGCAGTATTTT
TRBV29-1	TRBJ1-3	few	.	CSGLQGSGNTIYF	TGCAGCGGTTTACAGGGCTCTGGAAACACCATATATTTT
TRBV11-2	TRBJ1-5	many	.	CASSLGQGPDQPQHF	TGTGCCAGCAGCTTAGGGCAGGGACCGGATCAGCCCCAGCATTTT
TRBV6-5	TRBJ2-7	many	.	CASSYSTTSDEQYF	TGTGCCAGCAGTTACTCGACTACGAGCGACGAGCAGTACTTC
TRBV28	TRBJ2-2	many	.	CASSLFLRPGAGELFF	TGTGCCAGCAGTTTATTCTTGCGGCCGGGGGCCGGGGAGCTGTTTTTT
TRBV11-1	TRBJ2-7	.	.	CAISLASAAYEQYF	TGTGCTATCAGCTTAGCCAGTGCAGCCTACGAGCAGTACTTC
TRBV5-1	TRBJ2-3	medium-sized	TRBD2	CASSLGAGGRTDTQYF	TGCGCCAGCAGCTTGGGAGCGGGAGGCCGCACAGATACGCAGTATTTT
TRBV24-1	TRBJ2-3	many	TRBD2	CATSASGRSTDTQYF	TGTGCCACCAGTGCTAGCGGGAGGTCAACAGATACGCAGTATTTT
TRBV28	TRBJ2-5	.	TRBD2	CACTGAGNQETQYF	TGTGCCTGTACCGGAGCGGGAAACCAAGAGACTCAGTACTTC
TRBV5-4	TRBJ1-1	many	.	CASSFQRGVNTEAFF	TGTGCCAGCAGCTTTCAGAGGGGAGTTAACACTGAAGCTTTCTTT
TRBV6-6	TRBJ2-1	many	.	CASGNSNEQFF	TGTGCCAGCGGCAATAGCAATGAGCAGTTCTTC
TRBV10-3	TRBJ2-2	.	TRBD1	CAISRTGGTGELFF	TGTGCCATCAGCCGGACAGGGGGCACCGGGGAGCTGTTTTTT
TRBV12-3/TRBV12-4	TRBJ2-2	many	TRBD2	CASWTSGSTPGELFF	TGTGCCAGCTGGACTAGCGGGAGTACCCCCGGGGAGCTGTTTTTT
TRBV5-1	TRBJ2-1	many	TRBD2	CASSRPGREGHHEQFF	TGCGCCAGCAGCCGCCCCGGCCGGGAGGGCCACCATGAGCAGTTCTTC
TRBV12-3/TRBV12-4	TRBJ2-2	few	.	CASIPRGSGKTGELFF	TGTGCCAGCATACCCCGGGGCTCAGGCAAGACCGGGGAGCTGTTTTTT
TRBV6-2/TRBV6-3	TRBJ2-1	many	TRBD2	CASTDGGLGEQFF	TGTGCCAGCACCGACGGGGGACTAGGTGAGCAGTTCTTC
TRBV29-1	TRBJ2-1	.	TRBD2	CSVKSGSGSERFF	TGCAGCGTTAAAAGCGGGAGTGGCAGTGAGCGGTTCTTC
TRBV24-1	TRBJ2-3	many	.	CATSDFSGDTQYF	TGTGCCACCAGTGATTTTTCAGGAGATACGCAGTATTTT
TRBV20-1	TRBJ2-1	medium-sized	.	CSARVVLAFDEQFF	TGCAGTGCTAGAGTGGTGTTAGCCTTTGATGAGCAGTTCTTC
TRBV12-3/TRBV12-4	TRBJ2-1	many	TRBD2	CATCVGEGPYNEQFF	TGTGCCACCTGCGTGGGGGAGGGACCCTACAATGAGCAGTTCTTC
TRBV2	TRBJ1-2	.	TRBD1	CASSDKGAQANYGYTF	TGTGCCAGCAGTGATAAGGGGGCCCAAGCTAACTATGGCTACACCTTC
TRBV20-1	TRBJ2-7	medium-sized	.	CSARPPGGGPYEQYF	TGCAGTGCTCGCCCTCCCGGGGGTGGGCCCTACGAGCAGTACTTC
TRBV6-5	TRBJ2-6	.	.	CASRGLAFSGANVLPF	TGTGCCAGCAGAGGGCTAGCGTTCTCTGGGGCCAACGTCCTGCCTTTC
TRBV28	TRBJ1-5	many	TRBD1	CASSLQTGDQPQHF	TGTGCCAGCAGTCTCCAGACAGGGGATCAGCCCCAGCATTTT
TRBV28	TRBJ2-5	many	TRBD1	CASTPDRVQETQYF	TGTGCCAGCACCCCCGACAGGGTTCAAGAGACCCAGTACTTC
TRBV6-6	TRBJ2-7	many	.	CASSYSPSAVRKGYEQYF	TGTGCCAGCAGTTACTCCCCCTCGGCTGTAAGAAAGGGCTACGAGCAGTACTTC
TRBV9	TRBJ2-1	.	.	CASSVGGGSYNEQFF	TGTGCCAGCAGCGTAGGCGGAGGCTCCTACAATGAGCAGTTCTTC
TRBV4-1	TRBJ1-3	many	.	CASSFHLFGNTIYF	TGCGCCAGCAGCTTTCACCTATTCGGAAACACCATATATTTT
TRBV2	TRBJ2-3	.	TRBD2	CASRLFTSGSEADTQYF	TGCGCCAGCAGGCTATTTACTAGCGGGAGTGAGGCGGATACGCAGTATTTT
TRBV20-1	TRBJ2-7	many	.	CSARTGSEQYF	TGCAGTGCTAGAACCGGATCCGAGCAGTACTTC
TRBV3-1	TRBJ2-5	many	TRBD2	CASSLPFGTSGAQETQYF	TGTGCCAGCAGCCTCCCCTTCGGGACTAGCGGGGCTCAAGAGACCCAGTACTTC
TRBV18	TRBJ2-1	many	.	CASSPEKGIDEQFF	TGTGCCAGCTCACCCGAAAAAGGTATCGATGAGCAGTTCTTC
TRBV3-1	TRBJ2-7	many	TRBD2	CASSHRGGLAGAGEQYF	TGTGCCAGCAGCCATAGGGGGGGGCTAGCGGGAGCGGGGGAGCAGTACTTC
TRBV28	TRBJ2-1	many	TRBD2	CASSLLGTSGSYNEQFF	TGTGCCAGCAGTTTATTAGGGACTAGCGGGTCCTACAATGAGCAGTTCTTC
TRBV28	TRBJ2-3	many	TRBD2	CASSSGGSADTQYF	TGTGCCAGCAGTTCCGGCGGGAGCGCAGATACGCAGTATTTT
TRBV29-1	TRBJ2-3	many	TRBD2	CSVPGTSGRASGRNTQYF	TGCAGCGTCCCCGGGACTAGCGGGAGGGCCAGCGGCCGGAATACGCAGTATTTT
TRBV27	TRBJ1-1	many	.	CASSSTLDVSAFF	TGTGCCAGCAGTTCGACCCTGGACGTCTCAGCTTTCTTT
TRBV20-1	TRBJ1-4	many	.	CSAPQTRPNEKLFF	TGCAGTGCTCCCCAGACGAGGCCAAATGAAAAACTGTTTTTT
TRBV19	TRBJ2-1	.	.	CASSQARTCSSYNEQFF	TGTGCGAGTAGTCAAGCACGGACGTGTAGCTCCTACAATGAGCAGTTCTTC